This TCR beta chain was captured by sequencing in a study of glioma-infiltrating T cells after dendritic cell vaccination. CDR1 and CDR2 from the germline V gene are GTSNPN and SVGIG (reference sequence). This CDR3 region has 12 residues. Trimming took 4 bases from V and 5 from J, leaving 10 bases between them. The sample's time point: after dendritic cell vaccination, including at tumor progression/relapse. Up to roughly 2 ug genomic DNA was used for TCRB CDR3 amplification. Some clones are missing from TCRdb's copy, which holds only in-frame ones; the method was immunoSEQ multiplex PCR. The table has tens of thousands of clones, about 83% seen once.

This material consisted of blood, taken after dendritic cell vaccination. This receptor was identified in a human donor with glioblastoma. This chain joins TRBV30 and TRBJ2-3; D perhaps matches TRBD2 (6 bases). CDR3 nucleotide sequence: TGTGCCTGGACGCAGGGAGGAGATACGCAGTATTTT. This codes for CAWTQGGDTQYF. Based on the CDR3 plus reference TRBV30 and TRBJ2-3, the full variable domain is SQTIHQWPATLVQPVGSPLSLECTVEGTSNPNLYWYRQAAGRGLQLLFYSVGIGQISSEVPQNLSASRPQDRQFILSSKKLLLSDSGFYLCAWTQGGDTQYFGPGTRLTVL.